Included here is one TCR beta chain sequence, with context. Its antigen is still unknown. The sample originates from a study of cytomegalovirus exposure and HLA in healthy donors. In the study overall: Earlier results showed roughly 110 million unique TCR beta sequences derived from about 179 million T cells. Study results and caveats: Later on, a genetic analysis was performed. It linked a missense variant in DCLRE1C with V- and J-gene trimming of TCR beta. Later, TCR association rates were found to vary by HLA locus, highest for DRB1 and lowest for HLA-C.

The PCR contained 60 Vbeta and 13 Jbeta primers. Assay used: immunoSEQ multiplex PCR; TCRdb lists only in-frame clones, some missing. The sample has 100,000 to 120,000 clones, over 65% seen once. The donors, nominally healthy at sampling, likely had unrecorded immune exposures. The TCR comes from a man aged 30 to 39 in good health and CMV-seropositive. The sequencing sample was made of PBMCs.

This CDR3 reads CASSFSPMGGTIYF. For the CDR3, the DNA is TGTGCCAGCAGTTTTAGCCCGATGGGGGGCACCATATATTTT. This rearrangement joins TRBV27 to TRBJ1-3; TRBD1 might be the D (5 bases). The CDR3 runs to 14 residues. CDR1 and CDR2 (germline): MNHEY, SMNVEV (reference sequence). Trimming removed 3 bases at V and 9 bases at J, with 15 bases between.